This T cell receptor beta chain was observed in a study of beta chain features in type 1 diabetes. Looking at the study overall: Sorted cell examination encompassed approximately 98,000,000 cells across all samples. Study-wide results and limits: The study found moderately but significantly shorter TCRB CDR3s in all four CD4+ subsets of Type 1 diabetes patients.

Regarding this clone: Its antigen is still unknown.

The authors reverse transcribed all of the isolated RNA, so sequencing captured expressed TCRB transcripts. Clones were sequenced by immunoSEQ multiplex PCR, and TCRdb holds only the in-frame ones, with some missing. This table holds more than 300,000 clones, 9.6% found once. The CDR3 has 15 residues. CDR1 and CDR2 (germline): MNHNS, SASEGT. The V gene lost 1 base and the J gene lost 4 bases, with 13 bases spanning the gap. It was via CD45RO/CCR7/CD25/CD127/CD95/CD27 that CD4+ naive, central memory, regulatory and stem cell-like memory cells were sorted. This TCR came from a man aged 25 to 40 with type 1 diabetes. The material sequenced was central memory CD4+ T cells from blood. The rearrangement joins TRBV6-1 to TRBJ1-2; the D is unclear. In DNA, the CDR3 is TGTGCCAGCAGTGAAGTAATCGGAGAAAGCTATGGCTACACCTTC. Translating it yields CASSEVIGESYGYTF.